This is a list of T cell receptor beta chains from one sample in a study of blood T cell repertoires in COVID-19. Libraries were prepared by immunoSEQ multiplex PCR; TCRdb keeps only in-frame clonotypes and omits some of them. The sample lists more than 300,000 clones, roughly 90% occurring once. Sequenced material: PBMCs or T cells enriched from blood (not recorded which). The origin of the receptors is a woman under 40 who had recovered from COVID-19. Both conserved end residues are part of each CDR3.

V	J	CDR3
TRBV14	TRBJ2-5	CASSQASGNQETQYF
TRBV2	TRBJ1-6	CASSFRDRSNSPLHF
TRBV2	TRBJ2-3	CATGRESTDTQYF
TRBV7-9	TRBJ2-2	CASSPTGTGELFF
TRBV4-1	TRBJ2-3	CASSQVLAGGLDTQYF
TRBV5-1	TRBJ2-2	CASTRLAGGDGELFF
TRBV29-1	TRBJ2-1	CSVGTSGNNEQFF
TRBV11-1	TRBJ1-2	CASRGQGASGYTF
TRBV29-1	TRBJ2-7	CSVVGGTVGYEQYF
TRBV5-1	TRBJ2-1	CASSWTSGTYNEQFF
TRBV7-9	TRBJ1-3	CASSLVGSSGNTIYF
TRBV3-1/TRBV3-2	TRBJ1-1	CASSLFQGARTEAFF
TRBV5-1	TRBJ1-6	CASSLAGTDYNSPLHF
TRBV2	TRBJ2-7	CASALSGGPIGEQYF
TRBV5-6	TRBJ1-2	CASSLWEGLYGYTF
TRBV6-2/TRBV6-3	TRBJ1-5	CASSLPPGDNQPQHF
TRBV20-1	TRBJ1-2	CSASTATNYGYTF
TRBV6-1	TRBJ2-5	CASSEARGQGGETQYF
TRBV18	TRBJ2-5	CASSPLTGGETQYF
TRBV10-2	TRBJ2-7	CASRASTGLREQYF
TRBV24-1	TRBJ1-2	CATSDAGTDYGYTF
TRBV27	TRBJ1-4	CASSFGGLDEKLFF
TRBV6-5	TRBJ1-1	CASSSGDRGATEAFF